This TCR beta chain emerged from a study of T cells after yellow fever vaccination (dated by TCRdb to between 2018 and 2020). In terms of the full investigation: Libraries from fractions with low cell numbers were prepared with the SMART-Seq v4 Ultra Low Input RNA kit. To follow T-cell clones before and after primary and booster YFV17D yellow fever vaccination, bulk TCR alpha and beta repertoires were sequenced over time. Two healthy male donors, one aged 18 to 29 and one aged 30 to 40 years, made up the cohort. Blood was drawn at multiple timepoints before and after primary and secondary immunization, with bulk PBMC replicates and cell subsets isolated.

Concerning this clonotype itself: No cognate antigen has been identified for it. No much larger clone is present one base from it, and per-base qualities are unavailable.

Explained via the paper, the treatment or condition label denotes: live attenuated yellow fever vaccine strain. At each blood-draw timepoint, two biological replicates of bulk PBMCs were obtained. PBMCs were isolated from peripheral blood using a standard Ficoll-Paque protocol. TriZol was used to extract RNA from bulk PBMCs, CD4 and CD8 fractions, and dextramer-positive and dextramer-negative fractions. Beyond this particular receptor, the publication reports: The study included only a couple of donors, which limits how far the findings can be generalized. Computational filtering was required because FACS-sorted repertoires could contain abundant contaminating clonotypes from the bulk population. Compared with the primary T-cell response, the secondary T-cell response was faster but weaker, reaching its peak on day 5 rather than on day 15. A small fraction of clonotypes appeared in both the CD4 and CD8 compartments, likely as a result of convergent recombination. After the booster, most clones that had expanded after primary vaccination were detected again (roughly 96% of CD4 and roughly nine tenths of CD8), suggesting broad maintenance of memory.

The CDR3 spans 14 residues, from the cysteine through the phenylalanine. The CDR3 DNA has 42 bases and is translated from base 1. Between the V and J ends, shortened by 1 base and 2 bases respectively, the junction contains 9 bases. For CDR1 and CDR2, the germline V gene (reference sequence) lists SEHNR and FQNEAQ. TCR cDNA was synthesized by 5'RACE template switching, which introduced a universal primer site and unique molecular identifiers. Priming of cDNA synthesis was performed from both the TCR alpha and TCR beta constant segments. Library amplification involved two PCR steps, and the second step added sample barcodes and sequencing adapters. Sequencing of libraries was performed on Illumina HiSeq 2500 (2x100 bp) or NovaSeq (2x150 bp). Under the source paper's analysis protocol: MIGEC handled demultiplexing of reads and collapsing into UMI consensus sequences, while MiXCR performed V(D)J alignment. Vaccine-responding clonotypes were defined with edgeR using replicate PBMC samples, requiring FDR below 0.01 and a log2 fold change above 5 up to day 15. Bulk clonotypes were assigned CD4 or CD8 identity according to which sequenced CD4 or CD8 repertoire held them at higher abundance. TCRdb applied fastp at Q25 and MiXCR to the public reads, then kept only in-frame beta chains. Here each entry gathers all rows of one CDR3 protein and keeps the most common genes and DNA. The V and J calls were not made by the authors but by TCRdb's processing. Present in this sample are fewer than 350,000 distinct CDR3 sequences, 8% to 10% of which were seen just once. More than 15% of the sample belongs to the ten largest clones.

The TCR sequence derives from a young man who received the YFV17D yellow fever vaccine. In this chain, TRBV7-9 is recombined with TRBJ2-7, with no reliable assignment of the D segment. Specimen: PBMCs, collected on the day of the first yellow fever vaccination. For the CDR3, the sequence is CASSLERLPYEQYF. In nucleotides, the sequence is TGTGCCAGCAGCTTAGAACGGTTACCCTACGAGCAGTACTTC.